This is a list of T cell receptor beta chains from one sample in a study of blood T cells in healthy people across ages. MiXCR, run by TCRdb on the 5' RACE reads, gives a single entry per CDR3 protein. The table lists about 970,000 distinct CDR3 sequences, roughly 47% of them singletons. Sequenced material: blood. These receptors all come from a woman aged 60 to 75 in good health. Both conserved end residues are part of each CDR3. The order of the fields is V gene, clone size, J gene, D gene, CDR3 protein, CDR3 DNA. The D gene is left open where the match is weak. Size is omitted from some rows. Given values are once, few, many or a class for expanded clones.

V: TRBV9; size: .; J: TRBJ2-1; D: TRBD2; CDR3: CASSVESSGNNEQFF; DNA: TGTGCCAGCAGCGTAGAGAGTAGCGGGAACAATGAGCAGTTCTTC
V: TRBV12-3/TRBV12-4; size: .; J: TRBJ2-5; D: TRBD2; CDR3: CASSSLAGAGETQYF; DNA: TGTGCCAGCAGTTCGCTAGCGGGGGCCGGGGAGACCCAGTACTTC
V: TRBV4-1; size: .; J: TRBJ2-5; D: .; CDR3: CASSHHGTQQETQYF; DNA: TGCGCCAGCAGCCACCACGGGACACAACAAGAGACCCAGTACTTC
V: TRBV15; size: .; J: TRBJ2-7; D: TRBD2; CDR3: CATSRAGLAGGPQDEQYF; DNA: TGTGCCACCAGCAGAGCCGGACTAGCGGGAGGGCCGCAGGACGAGCAGTACTTC
V: TRBV7-2; size: .; J: TRBJ2-3; D: .; CDR3: CASSLGVDSYTDTQYF; DNA: TGTGCCAGCAGCTTGGGTGTTGACAGTTACACAGATACGCAGTATTTT
V: TRBV27; size: once; J: TRBJ1-5; D: .; CDR3: CASSLSGYQPQHF; DNA: TGTGCCAGCAGTTTATCTGGGTATCAGCCCCAGCATTTT
V: TRBV14; size: once; J: TRBJ2-1; D: TRBD2; CDR3: CASRRTSGRATTGRQFF; DNA: TGTGCCAGCAGGAGGACTAGCGGGAGGGCCACTACAGGGCGGCAGTTCTTC
V: TRBV6-2/TRBV6-3; size: .; J: TRBJ2-3; D: TRBD2; CDR3: CASTSGASGITDTQYF; DNA: TGTGCCAGCACGTCCGGGGCTAGCGGGATAACAGATACGCAGTATTTT
V: TRBV6-6; size: .; J: TRBJ2-7; D: TRBD1; CDR3: CASSTVQGTYEQYF; DNA: TGTGCCAGCAGCACCGTACAGGGGACCTACGAGCAGTACTTC
V: TRBV20-1; size: .; J: TRBJ2-1; D: .; CDR3: CSARVLATEQFF; DNA: TGCAGTGCTAGAGTGCTAGCGACTGAGCAGTTCTTC
V: TRBV2; size: few; J: TRBJ1-2; D: TRBD1; CDR3: CASRGDSGNYGYTF; DNA: TGTGCCAGCAGGGGGGACAGTGGAAACTATGGCTACACCTTC
V: TRBV4-1; size: once; J: TRBJ2-3; D: TRBD2; CDR3: CASSPSGESTDTQYF; DNA: TGCGCCAGCAGCCCTAGCGGAGAGAGCACAGATACGCAGTATTTT
V: TRBV20-1; size: .; J: TRBJ2-3; D: .; CDR3: CSAKLGILASTDTQYF; DNA: TGCAGCGCCAAGTTGGGGATCTTAGCCTCCACAGATACGCAGTATTTT
V: TRBV7-2; size: .; J: TRBJ2-3; D: .; CDR3: CASSLGARRSTDTQYF; DNA: TGTGCCAGCAGCTTGGGAGCGAGAAGAAGCACAGATACGCAGTATTTT
V: TRBV29-1; size: .; J: TRBJ2-1; D: TRBD2; CDR3: CSSSGSSYNEQFF; DNA: TGCAGCTCAAGCGGGAGCTCCTACAATGAGCAGTTCTTC
V: TRBV7-9; size: .; J: TRBJ1-1; D: .; CDR3: CASSSYTDHTEAFF; DNA: TGTGCCAGCAGCTCCTACACGGACCACACTGAAGCTTTCTTT
V: TRBV11-1; size: .; J: TRBJ2-1; D: .; CDR3: CASSFQLPDEQFF; DNA: TGTGCCAGCAGCTTTCAACTCCCTGATGAGCAGTTCTTC
V: TRBV6-5; size: .; J: TRBJ2-7; D: .; CDR3: CASSRGPGEQYF; DNA: TGTGCCAGCAGTCGCGGACCGGGCGAGCAGTACTTC
V: TRBV7-2; size: .; J: TRBJ1-1; D: .; CDR3: CASSVAHSDQAFF; DNA: TGTGCCAGCAGCGTAGCCCACAGCGACCAAGCTTTCTTT
V: TRBV4-1; size: few; J: TRBJ2-1; D: TRBD2; CDR3: CASSQESGRGLGDDNEQFF; DNA: TGCGCCAGCAGCCAGGAAAGCGGGAGGGGGCTAGGAGATGACAATGAGCAGTTCTTC
V: TRBV7-9; size: .; J: TRBJ2-7; D: .; CDR3: CASSPQGGLGVTYEQYF; DNA: TGTGCCAGCAGCCCCCAAGGAGGCCTTGGCGTTACCTACGAGCAGTACTTC
V: TRBV28; size: .; J: TRBJ2-7; D: TRBD2; CDR3: CASTISGRAYEQYF; DNA: TGTGCCAGCACTATAAGCGGGAGGGCCTACGAGCAGTACTTC
V: TRBV20-1; size: many; J: TRBJ2-7; D: TRBD1; CDR3: CSARGDRDYEQYF; DNA: TGCAGTGCTAGGGGTGACAGGGACTACGAGCAGTACTTC
V: TRBV29-1; size: .; J: TRBJ2-1; D: .; CDR3: CSVEPLEHHNEQFF; DNA: TGCAGCGTTGAACCCCTAGAACATCACAATGAGCAGTTCTTC
V: TRBV18; size: few; J: TRBJ2-6; D: .; CDR3: CASSVSGTAPGANVLTF; DNA: TGTGCCAGCTCAGTCTCCGGGACGGCTCCCGGGGCCAACGTCCTGACTTTC
V: TRBV20-1; size: .; J: TRBJ2-6; D: .; CDR3: CSASPGAGANVLTF; DNA: TGCAGTGCTAGCCCAGGGGCCGGGGCCAACGTCCTGACTTTC
V: TRBV4-1; size: .; J: TRBJ1-4; D: .; CDR3: CASSPPVREINEKLFF; DNA: TGCGCCAGCAGTCCCCCCGTCAGGGAAATTAATGAAAAACTGTTTTTT
V: TRBV6-6; size: .; J: TRBJ2-7; D: TRBD1; CDR3: CASRLRDSSYEQYF; DNA: TGTGCCAGCAGACTCCGGGACAGTTCCTACGAGCAGTACTTC
V: TRBV9; size: few; J: TRBJ2-7; D: TRBD2; CDR3: CASSVSGGVFYEQYF; DNA: TGTGCCAGCAGCGTATCCGGGGGGGTCTTCTACGAGCAGTACTTC
V: TRBV6-1; size: .; J: TRBJ2-7; D: .; CDR3: CASIESLLGSYEQYF; DNA: TGTGCCAGCATCGAATCCCTGCTAGGCTCCTACGAGCAGTACTTC